These 19 T cell receptor beta chains were all obtained from the same sample, sequenced in a study of blood T cell repertoires in COVID-19. The repertoire was sequenced with immunoSEQ multiplex PCR; TCRdb's copy has only in-frame clones and lacks some. The top ten clones hold 2% to 2.5% of a sample with a few hundred thousand clones, about nine tenths of them seen once. Sequences were obtained from peripheral blood. These receptors all stem from a man aged 50-60 years with acute or convalescent COVID-19.

The J gene is TRBJ1-4, the V gene TRBV6-5, with TRBD1 identical over 8 bases. Germline loops: CDR1 MNHEY, CDR2 SVGAGI. The CDR3 sequence is 13 residues long. V lost 6 bases, J lost 10 bases, and 7 bases stayed unmatched. Here the CDR3 DNA reads TGTGCCAGCAGCACGCAGGGGGCGCGAAAACTGTTTTTT. Translated, it gives CASSTQGARKLFF.

The CDR3 nucleotides read TGTGCCAGCAGTGGGACCGGGACAGGGAATTTGTTAGGCACTGAAGCTTTCTTT. Translation gives CASSGTGTGNLLGTEAFF. This sequence joins TRBV6-1 and TRBJ1-1; 9 bases fit TRBD1. Germline CDR1 MNHNS, CDR2 SASEGT. J lost 4 bases, V lost 4 bases, and 16 bases had no gene match. The CDR3 sequence is 18 residues long.

The chain carries TRBV27 and TRBJ2-7; 9 bases fit TRBD1. V shed 5 bases and J 5 bases; nucleotides not matched to a gene: 16. The CDR3 runs 17 residues. The germline CDR1 and CDR2 sequences are MNHEY and SMNVEV (reference sequence). CDR3 protein: CASSPKSRGQGWHEQYF. CDR3 sequence (DNA): TGTGCCAGCAGTCCCAAATCCCGGGGACAGGGTTGGCACGAGCAGTACTTC.

The chain is built from TRBV5-1 and TRBJ2-5, with D possibly being TRBD2 (7 bases). The CDR3 has 15 amino acids. V lost 0 bases to trimming and J lost 4 bases, with 13 bases between them. CDR1 is SGHRS and CDR2 is YFSETQ in the germline V gene. The CDR3 loop reads CASSLEGGRRETQYF. CDR3 nucleotides: TGCGCCAGCAGCTTGGAGGGGGGGCGCCGAGAGACCCAGTACTTC. The entire variable domain, with the rest obtained from reference TRBV5-1 and TRBJ2-5, is as follows: KAGVTQTPRYLIKTRGQQVTLSCSPISGHRSVSWYQQTPGQGLQFLFEYFSETQRNKGNFPGRFSGRQFSNSRSEMNVSTLELGDSALYLCASSLEGGRRETQYFGPGTRLLVL.

The chain couples TRBV27 to TRBJ1-6; weak D call: TRBD1 (6 bases). V shed 8 bases and J shed 9 bases, with 14 bases lying between them. Germline-derived CDR1 and CDR2 are MNHEY and SMNVEV (reference sequence). CDR3 size: 13 residues. CDR3 nucleotide sequence: TGTGCCAGCGGGGGCAGGCAAGGTTCACCCCTCCACTTT. Its protein is CASGGRQGSPLHF.

The V gene is TRBV5-1, the J gene TRBJ1-3, with no clear D. This CDR3 is 13 amino acids long. Trimming removed 3 bases at V and 6 bases at J, with 10 bases between. CDR1 and CDR2 from the germline V gene are SGHRS and YFSETQ. This CDR3 is CASSSEGLNTIYF. The CDR3 coding sequence is TGCGCCAGCAGCTCGGAAGGACTAAACACCATATATTTT.

The rearrangement joins TRBV6-5 to TRBJ1-6; TRBD1 might be the D (6 bases). V dropped 5 bases and J dropped 10 bases, with 12 bases sitting between them. The CDR3 loop spans 13 amino acids. The germline gives CDR1 MNHEY, CDR2 SVGAGI. The CDR3 sequence: CASSPERGSPLHF. In nucleotides, the CDR3 is TGTGCCAGCAGTCCTGAGAGGGGGTCACCCCTCCACTTT.

The chain joins TRBV19 to TRBJ2-3; 14 nucleotides agree with TRBD2. Germline-derived CDR1 and CDR2 are LNHDA and SQIVND (reference sequence). V gave up 8 bases and J gave up 4 bases; unmatched junction bases: 5. The CDR3 contains 15 residues. CDR3 protein: CASRRGLAGADTQYF. In DNA, the CDR3 is TGTGCCAGTCGCCGGGGACTAGCGGGGGCAGATACGCAGTATTTT.

This chain links TRBV30 with TRBJ2-2; D ambiguous. The CDR3 runs to 15 residues. CDR1 and CDR2 from the germline V gene are GTSNPN and SVGIG (reference sequence). The V and J ends lost 2 bases and 1 base respectively, with 11 bases between them. CDR3 in amino acids: CAWSPLPGNTGELFF. CDR3 bases: TGTGCCTGGAGTCCCCTTCCAGGGAACACCGGGGAGCTGTTTTTT.

This chain joins TRBV5-1 and TRBJ2-2, with 8 bases aligning to TRBD1. In germline, CDR1 is SGHRS, CDR2 YFSETQ. Germline trimming cut 4 bases from V and 6 bases from J; bases unmatched to any gene: 2. The CDR3 has 13 residues. CDR3: CASSRQGSGELFF. The CDR3 coding sequence is TGCGCCAGCAGCAGACAGGGGTCCGGGGAGCTGTTTTTT.

The V call is TRBV2, the J call TRBJ2-1, with 9 positions matching TRBD1. The CDR3 contains 14 residues. With V trimmed by 10 bases and J by 9 bases, 13 bases remained unmatched. Per germline, CDR1 SNHLY and CDR2 FYNNEI. CDR3 sequence reads: CAIPPRDRDGEQFF. CDR3 bases: TGTGCCATTCCCCCTCGGGACAGGGACGGTGAGCAGTTCTTC.

Turning to this clone: Within the sample, other DNA sequences also encode this same CDR3. V usage is TRBV12-3 or TRBV12-4 and J usage is TRBJ1-2; D unresolved. The CDR3 spans 12 residues. The V gene lost 7 bases and the J gene lost 7 bases, with 13 bases spanning the gap. Written as DNA, the CDR3 is TGTGCCAGCACCCTAGGAGGAGGTGGCTACACCTTC. Translation gives CASTLGGGGYTF.

This sequence joins TRBV6-2 or TRBV6-3 and TRBJ1-2, with D unclear. Trimming cost V 2 bases and J 3 bases, with 10 bases left between them. CDR1 and CDR2 (germline): MNHEY, SVGEGT. This CDR3 spans 14 amino acids. This CDR3 reads CASSYDVAYYGYTF. The CDR3 DNA reads as TGTGCCAGCAGTTACGATGTGGCTTACTATGGCTACACCTTC.

V gene TRBV4-1 combines with J gene TRBJ1-2; the D gene is possibly TRBD1 (5 bases). CDR1 is MGHRA, CDR2 YSYEKL, per germline. The CDR3 is 15 amino acids. Trimming removed 4 bases at V and 5 bases at J, with 17 bases between. The CDR3, as DNA: TGCGCCAGCAGCCGCCCGGGCAGGGCTATATATGGCTACACCTTC. This gives the protein CASSRPGRAIYGYTF.

The J gene is TRBJ2-2, the V gene TRBV6-6; D not resolved. Germline CDR1 reads MNHNY; CDR2 reads SVGAGI (reference sequence). V lost 2 bases and J lost 9, with 13 bases in between. This CDR3 is built from 14 residues. The CDR3 nucleotides read TGTGCCAGCAGTTACCCCGAACGGTCTAGGGAGCTGTTTTTT. Amino acid sequence: CASSYPERSRELFF.

V usage is TRBV7-3 and J usage is TRBJ2-5; TRBD2 matches at 7 bases. The germline CDR1 and CDR2 sequences are SGHTA and FQGTGA. The CDR3 is made up of 15 amino acids. J lost 4 bases, V lost 2 bases, and 7 bases had no gene match. CDR3 in amino acids: CASSLGTQRGETQYF. The CDR3 DNA sequence: TGTGCCAGCAGCTTAGGGACCCAGCGGGGAGAGACCCAGTACTTC.

The chain has TRBV5-6 and TRBJ2-1, with 10 nucleotides matching TRBD2. The CDR3 has 15 residues. The V gene end was trimmed by 4 bases and the J gene end by 5 bases; junction bases not matched to a gene: 6. CDR1 is SGHDT and CDR2 is YYEEEE in the germline V gene. The CDR3 DNA is TGTGCCAGCAGCACAGGACTAGCGGCAGACAATGAGCAGTTCTTC. Encoded protein: CASSTGLAADNEQFF.

V is TRBV19 and J is TRBJ2-2, with 8 positions matching TRBD2. Trimming took 7 bases from V and 7 from J; bases not matched to a gene: 17. This CDR3 is built from 17 residues. Germline-derived CDR1 and CDR2 are LNHDA and SQIVND (reference sequence). DNA for the CDR3: TGTGCCAGTAAACCCCTAGTAGGGACTAGTTCTGGCGGGGAGCTGTTTTTT. Protein product: CASKPLVGTSSGGELFF.

The V and J genes are TRBV2 and TRBJ1-1; 7 bases are a match to TRBD1. The length of the CDR3 is 14 residues. Trimming at V came to 3 bases and at J to 7 bases, leaving 8 bases not matched to a gene. Germline CDR1 reads SNHLY; CDR2 reads FYNNEI. The CDR3 spells CASSDSPGQFEAFF. In DNA, the CDR3 is TGTGCCAGCAGTGACTCCCCGGGACAGTTTGAAGCTTTCTTT.